Shown below are 2 T cell receptor beta chains from a single sample sequenced in a study of vaccination effects on CD4 cells after COVID-19. TCRdb's table, derived via immunoSEQ multiplex PCR, lists solely in-frame clones and lacks some. The table lists about 71,000 clones, under 75% of them singletons. The antigens these receptors bind are not known. Prior to sequencing, the ViraFEST assay stimulated PBMC with viral peptide pools, which expanded the antigen-specific CD4+ T cells. At the end of about 10 days of culture, CD4+ T cells were isolated. Nucleocapsid antibodies were negative in the vaccine recipients, who had never had SARS-CoV-2 infection. The specimen comprised CD4+ T cells from PBMCs cultured with HCoV-OC43 spike peptides, sampled before COVID-19 vaccination. Noted subset: HCoV-OC43 spike overlapping peptide pool stimulation. Receptors originate from a human donor who received a COVID-19 vaccine.

The chain joins TRBV3-1 (or the pseudogene TRBV3-2) to TRBJ1-2; 8 positions agree with TRBD1. Germline V gene sequence: CDR1 LGHDT, CDR2 YNNKEL (reference sequence). Losses at the gene ends were 0 bases for V and 2 bases for J; bases not matched to a gene: 11. The CDR3 is 18 residues long. In DNA form, the CDR3 reads TGTGCCAGCAGCCAAGATGGGATGCGGACAGGGCAGAACTATGGCTACACCTTC. It translates to CASSQDGMRTGQNYGYTF.

J is TRBJ2-7 and V is TRBV10-2; 7 bases line up with TRBD1. This CDR3 has 13 residues. The ends lost 5 bases at V and 12 bases at J; junction bases unmatched: 13. Germline assignment: CDR1 WSHSY and CDR2 SAAADI. The CDR3, as DNA: TGCGCCAGCAGTATCGACAGGGCCACCGTTCGGTACGTC. Protein product: CASSIDRATVRYV.